A selection of T cell receptor beta chains follows, all from one sample in a study of Ad26.COV2.S vaccination and SARS-CoV-2 variants. Produced via immunoSEQ multiplex PCR; TCRdb's table is partial and in-frame only. The table records 300,000 to 500,000 clones, about 88% of them present only once. Source: peripheral blood, taken in a trial of Ad26.COV2.S vaccine versus placebo. Receptors originate from a person aged 18-65 years who received the Ad26.COV2.S COVID-19 vaccine or a placebo. CDR3s include the opening cysteine and the closing phenylalanine or tryptophan. D genes are given only for firm matches. Size values are once, few and many counts, or a class for expanded clones, and some rows have none.

V: TRBV28
size: .
D: TRBD1
J: TRBJ1-4
DNA: TGTGCCAGCAGTTTCGGGACAGGGTTCGGGGGTAGGGAAAAACTGTTTTTT
CDR3: CASSFGTGFGGREKLFF

V: TRBV3-1/TRBV3-2
size: .
D: .
J: TRBJ2-1
DNA: TGTGCCAGCAGCCAAAGCTTTCCCGGTTTTGAGCAGTTCTTC
CDR3: CASSQSFPGFEQFF

V: TRBV27
size: few
D: .
J: TRBJ2-1
DNA: TGTGCCAGCAGTTTGGATTGGTCCTACAATGAGCAGTTCTTC
CDR3: CASSLDWSYNEQFF

V: TRBV27
size: .
D: TRBD1
J: TRBJ1-1
DNA: TGTGCCAGCAGGACAGGGGGCTGGACTGAAGCTTTCTTT
CDR3: CASRTGGWTEAFF

V: TRBV7-2
size: .
D: .
J: TRBJ1-6
DNA: TGTGCCAGCAGCTTAGGGGTGTTCTCACCCCTCCACTTT
CDR3: CASSLGVFSPLHF

V: TRBV7-8
size: .
D: .
J: TRBJ2-1
DNA: TGTGCCAGCAGCTTACCCCTAGAGGGGCACACGAATGAGCAGTTCTTC
CDR3: CASSLPLEGHTNEQFF

V: TRBV28
size: .
D: TRBD1
J: TRBJ1-3
DNA: TGTGCCAGCAGTTTCAGACAGGGAGGCACCATATATTTT
CDR3: CASSFRQGGTIYF

V: TRBV6-5
size: once
D: TRBD1
J: TRBJ2-7
DNA: TGTGCCAGTCACAGGGGCCACGAGCAGTACTTC
CDR3: CASHRGHEQYF

V: TRBV5-6
size: .
D: .
J: TRBJ2-7
DNA: TGTGCCAGCAACCGTAATACAGGGTCCTACGAGCAGTACTTC
CDR3: CASNRNTGSYEQYF

V: TRBV6-5
size: .
D: .
J: TRBJ1-1
DNA: TGTGCCAGCAGTTACTCCGGCGGTTTGAACACTGAAGCTTTCTTT
CDR3: CASSYSGGLNTEAFF

V: TRBV7-9
size: .
D: TRBD1
J: TRBJ2-2
DNA: TGTGCCAGCAGCCCGGACAGGGGGCGAACCGGGGAGCTGTTTTTT
CDR3: CASSPDRGRTGELFF

V: TRBV5-1
size: .
D: .
J: TRBJ1-2
DNA: TGCGCCAGCAGCCCGTCCGGGAAAACTATGGGCTACACCTTC
CDR3: CASSPSGKTMGYTF

V: TRBV4-1
size: .
D: TRBD2
J: TRBJ2-3
DNA: TGCGCCAGCAGCCCTACCGGGGGACTAGCGGGGACAGCTAGCACAGATACGCAGTATTTT
CDR3: CASSPTGGLAGTASTDTQYF

V: TRBV19
size: few
D: TRBD1
J: TRBJ1-5
DNA: TGTGCCAGTAGTATCTCCGGGACAGGGGTGCATCAGCCCCAGCATTTT
CDR3: CASSISGTGVHQPQHF

V: TRBV6-6
size: .
D: .
J: TRBJ2-7
DNA: TGTGCCAGCAGTTACTCGGGGGGACAGCCTTACGAGCAGTACTTC
CDR3: CASSYSGGQPYEQYF

V: TRBV27
size: .
D: .
J: TRBJ2-7
DNA: TGTGCCAGCAGTTTAATAGGCGGTTACTCCTACGAGCAGTACTTC
CDR3: CASSLIGGYSYEQYF

V: TRBV2
size: few
D: .
J: TRBJ2-5
DNA: TGTGCCAGCAAGGCGGGGGCCCAAGAGACCCAGTACTTC
CDR3: CASKAGAQETQYF

V: TRBV25-1
size: few
D: .
J: TRBJ2-1
DNA: TGTGCCAGCAGTGAAGGTCTAACAGGGCGACATGAGCAGTTCTTC
CDR3: CASSEGLTGRHEQFF